Each of the 28 T cell receptor beta chains below was sequenced from the same sample in a study of blood T cell repertoires in COVID-19 (dated by TCRdb to about 2020). The method behind the library was the immunoSEQ multiplex PCR assay. TCRdb took this table from immuneACCESS and kept in-frame rearrangements with V and J called. Such tables lack part of the clones; where checked against another copy, unresolved V genes explain under half of the gap, and the rest is unexplained. Present in this sample are around 250,000 clones, around four fifths of which were seen just once. The ten largest make up approximately 5.3% of the sample. Input material: peripheral blood. These receptors were obtained from a man at least 80 years old with acute or convalescent COVID-19.

The chain combines TRBV28 with TRBJ1-6, with 9 bases that match TRBD1. This CDR3 comprises 14 residues. V was clipped by 5 bases and J by 7 bases; unmatched bases: 3. The germline V gene has CDR1 MDHEN and CDR2 SYDVKM. The CDR3 coding sequence is TGTGCCAGCAGTCCCGGGACAGGGAATTCACCCCTCCACTTT. Protein sequence: CASSPGTGNSPLHF.

This sequence joins TRBV29-1 and TRBJ2-7, with D possibly being TRBD1 (5 bases). Deletions cut 2 bases from V and 2 bases from J, with 13 bases between. The CDR3 length is 14 residues. Germline V gene data show CDR1 as SQVTM and CDR2 as ANQGSEA. CDR3 loop: CSVEKAGNPYEQYF. The CDR3 DNA follows: TGCAGCGTTGAAAAGGCAGGGAATCCCTACGAGCAGTACTTC.

The count of this clone is one. The genes are TRBV2 and TRBJ1-1, with a tentative D call TRBD1 (5 bases). The germline V gene has CDR1 SNHLY and CDR2 FYNNEI. The CDR3 sequence is 15 residues long. V lost 4 bases and J 0 bases, leaving 12 bases between the germline ends. The DNA of the CDR3 is TGTGCCAGCAGTGCCCAACAGGCAATGAACACTGAAGCTTTCTTT. Its protein is CASSAQQAMNTEAFF.

This clone was seen only once. The rearrangement links TRBV3-1 (or the pseudogene TRBV3-2) to TRBJ2-7, with 9 nucleotides matching TRBD2. Germline CDR1 and CDR2: LGHDT and YNNKEL (reference sequence). This CDR3 has 14 amino acids. The V and J ends lost 2 bases and 6 bases, in that order; junction bases with no gene match: 5. In DNA form, the CDR3 reads TGTGCCAGCAGCCAATCCGGGACTAGCAGCGAGCAGTACTTC. Amino acid sequence: CASSQSGTSSEQYF.

The chain is built from TRBV10-3 and TRBJ1-5; a weak D match, TRBD1 (6 bases). The CDR3 spans 16 residues. Germline V CDR1 and CDR2: ENHRY, SYGVKD. V was trimmed by 4 bases and J by 0 bases, leaving 13 bases between them. The DNA for the CDR3 is TGTGCCATCAGTGGAGGGGGGGGGCATAGCAATCAGCCCCAGCATTTT. Protein sequence: CAISGGGGHSNQPQHF.

This chain joins TRBV19 and TRBJ1-5; 8 nucleotides agree with TRBD1. CDR3 length: 14 amino acids. Germline CDR1 and CDR2: LNHDA and SQIVND (reference sequence). The ends lost 6 bases at V and 5 bases at J; junction bases unmatched: 6. The CDR3 loop is CASSRDRGHQPQHF. CDR3 nucleotide sequence: TGTGCCAGTAGCCGTGACAGGGGACATCAGCCCCAGCATTTT.

The CDR3 region has the DNA TGCGCCAGCAGCTCTGGACAGAACTATGGCTACACCTTC. Translated: CASSSGQNYGYTF. The rearrangement uses TRBV5-1 and TRBJ1-2, with D possibly being TRBD1 (6 bases). The CDR3 spans 13 residues. The germline V gene has CDR1 SGHRS and CDR2 YFSETQ. V was pared by 3 bases and J by 2 bases, with 8 bases between. The full variable domain, completed using reference TRBV5-1 and TRBJ1-2, is KAGVTQTPRYLIKTRGQQVTLSCSPISGHRSVSWYQQTPGQGLQFLFEYFSETQRNKGNFPGRFSGRQFSNSRSEMNVSTLELGDSALYLCASSSGQNYGYTFGSGTRLTVV.

The chain links TRBV5-3 to TRBJ1-4; 7 bases are a match to TRBD1. TRBV5-3 is an ORF; its function is uncertain. The CDR3 has 17 residues. V lost 0 bases and J lost 0; bases outside the gene matches: 5. The CDR3 loop is CARSLEWDRTTNEKLFF. The CDR3 DNA reads as TGTGCCAGAAGCTTGGAGTGGGACAGAACAACTAATGAAAAACTGTTTTTT.

V and J are TRBV3-1 (or the pseudogene TRBV3-2) and TRBJ2-2; 10 bases line up with TRBD2. V trimming: 2 bases; J trimming: 5 bases; junction bases outside the gene matches: 5. The CDR3 runs to 16 residues. Germline-derived CDR1 and CDR2 are LGHDT and YNNKEL (reference sequence). This CDR3 reads CASSQRSGGLTGELFF. The CDR3 region has the DNA TGTGCCAGCAGCCAACGTAGCGGGGGGCTTACCGGGGAGCTGTTTTTT.

The rearrangement joins TRBV5-1 to TRBJ2-1; TRBD1 agrees at 8 bases. CDR3 length: 15 amino acids. The ends lost 0 bases at V and 2 bases at J; junction bases unmatched: 1. CDR1 and CDR2 (germline): SGHRS, YFSETQ. The CDR3 sequence: CASSLETGAYNEQFF. The CDR3 coding sequence is TGCGCCAGCAGCTTGGAGACAGGGGCCTACAATGAGCAGTTCTTC.

The CDR3 DNA is TGCGCCAGCAGATCAACAGGGATTGCTGAAGCTTTCTTT. Translated, it gives CASRSTGIAEAFF. The gene calls are TRBV5-1 and TRBJ1-1; a weak D match, TRBD1 (6 bases). Per the germline V gene, CDR1 is SGHRS and CDR2 is YFSETQ. CDR3 size: 13 residues. V lost 5 bases and J 6 bases, leaving 14 bases between the germline ends.

As for this clone: At one boundary the junction diverges from the germline segment, which might be a read error. The DNA of the CDR3 is TGTGCCAGCATCGAAATGACAGGGATTTCCTTCGAGCAGTACTTC. As protein: CASIEMTGISFEQYF. The J gene is TRBJ2-7, the V gene TRBV6-5; 7 bases line up with TRBD1. The CDR3 consists of 15 residues. CDR1 is MNHEY and CDR2 is SVGAGI in the germline V gene.

This chain uses TRBV5-1 with TRBJ2-7; 7 bases align to TRBD2. J was trimmed by 3 bases and V by 5 bases; bases with no gene match: 5. CDR3 size: 13 residues. Germline CDR1 reads SGHRS; CDR2 reads YFSETQ. CDR3 region: CASRPLAGYEQYF. The CDR3 DNA sequence: TGCGCCAGCAGACCCTTAGCGGGCTACGAGCAGTACTTC.

The chain combines TRBV7-2 with TRBJ2-2; TRBD2 matches 8 bases. J gave up 2 bases and V 5 bases, and 7 bases lay outside the gene matches. There are 16 residues in the CDR3. Per the germline V gene, CDR1 is SGHTA and CDR2 is FQGNSA. The CDR3 sequence: CASSPLAGINTGELFF. The CDR3, as DNA: TGTGCCAGCAGCCCATTAGCGGGGATAAACACCGGGGAGCTGTTTTTT.

The chain links TRBV5-6 to TRBJ2-2; possibly TRBD2 for D (6 bases). CDR3 length: 15 residues. Trimming removed 0 bases from V and 6 bases from J, with 12 bases in between. Germline CDR1 reads SGHDT; CDR2 reads YYEEEE. The CDR3 here is CASSLVPGEAGELFF. The CDR3 region has the DNA TGTGCCAGCAGCTTGGTCCCGGGGGAGGCCGGGGAGCTGTTTTTT.

The chain is built from TRBV27 and TRBJ1-6, with D maybe TRBD1 (6 bases). This CDR3 contains 14 residues. V gave up 1 base and J gave up 7 bases, with 8 bases separating them. Germline values: CDR1 MNHEY, CDR2 SMNVEV (reference sequence). CDR3 bases: TGTGCCAGCAGTTTATGGACAGAGAATTCACCCCTCCACTTT. Translation gives CASSLWTENSPLHF.

The J gene is TRBJ1-2, the V gene TRBV29-1; a possible D gene is TRBD1 (6 bases). The length of the CDR3 is 13 residues. The germline V and J ends were trimmed by 5 bases and 7 bases, with 17 bases remaining between them. Germline assignment: CDR1 SQVTM and CDR2 ANQGSEA. DNA for the CDR3: TGCAGCGTTCTTGGGGGCGAGTTCGGTGGCTACACCTTC. Protein: CSVLGGEFGGYTF.

This rearrangement joins TRBV9 to TRBJ2-5; tentative D call: TRBD1 (5 bases). Trimming took 4 bases from V and 3 from J, leaving 7 bases between them. CDR1 and CDR2 from the germline V gene are SGDLS and YYNGEE. The CDR3 covers 12 residues. CDR3 protein: CASSLTEETQYF. The DNA for the CDR3 is TGTGCCAGCAGCCTGACAGAAGAGACCCAGTACTTC.

As to this clone: The same CDR3 also results from other DNA sequences found in this sample. The chain employs TRBV30 and TRBJ2-5; possible D gene TRBD2, 7 bases. The CDR3 covers 13 residues. Germline lookup yields CDR1 GTSNPN and CDR2 SVGIG (reference sequence). V shed 3 bases and J shed 4 bases, with 12 bases lying between them. CDR3 DNA: TGTGCCTGGAGCGGGGGGCTTCGAGAGACCCAGTACTTC. It specifies CAWSGGLRETQYF. The full variable domain, completed using reference TRBV30 and TRBJ2-5, is SQTIHQWPATLVQPVGSPLSLECTVEGTSNPNLYWYRQAAGRGLQLLFYSVGIGQISSEVPQNLSASRPQDRQFILSSKKLLLSDSGFYLCAWSGGLRETQYFGPGTRLLVL.

The chain joins TRBV18 to TRBJ2-2; D gene unclear. Germline V gene sequence: CDR1 KGHSH, CDR2 LQKENI. V lost 3 bases and J 6 bases, leaving 8 bases between the germline ends. The CDR3 is made up of 13 amino acids. CDR3 in DNA: TGTGCCAGCTCACCTTCTGGCCCCGGGGAGCTGTTTTTT. Encoded protein: CASSPSGPGELFF.

The chain recombines TRBV7-2 with TRBJ2-5, with D possibly matching TRBD2 (6 bases). The V end was cut by 3 bases, the J end by 1 base, with 12 bases between. The CDR3 is 15 amino acids. Germline V gene lookup returns CDR1 SGHTA and CDR2 FQGNSA. The CDR3 DNA reads TGTGCCAGCAGCTTCGTTGTTAGCGGCCAAGAGACCCAGTACTTC. It specifies CASSFVVSGQETQYF.

V and J are TRBV6-5 and TRBJ2-7; D gene unclear. Germline V CDR1 and CDR2: MNHEY, SVGAGI. The CDR3 totals 13 residues. The V end was cut by 1 base, the J end by 4 bases, with 8 bases between. The CDR3 region is CASSYFDGYEQYF. CDR3 coding DNA: TGTGCCAGCAGTTACTTCGACGGGTACGAGCAGTACTTC.

The chain joins TRBV5-1 to TRBJ1-4, with 9 bases that match TRBD1. This CDR3 region has 16 residues. J lost 7 bases, V lost 0 bases, and 7 bases had no gene match. Germline V lookup: CDR1 SGHRS, CDR2 YFSETQ. The CDR3 region is CASSLVTGGSGEKLFF. Written as DNA, the CDR3 is TGCGCCAGCAGCTTGGTCACAGGGGGCTCGGGTGAAAAACTGTTTTTT.

This clone was recorded only once. The chain links TRBV18 to TRBJ1-1; maybe TRBD1 (5 bases). CDR1 is KGHSH, CDR2 LQKENI, per germline. The V and J ends lost 1 base and 6 bases respectively, with 21 bases between them. The CDR3 is 17 residues long. The CDR3 sequence is CASSPREGRPGGAEAFF. The CDR3 DNA reads as TGTGCCAGCTCACCACGAGAGGGAAGGCCCGGGGGGGCTGAAGCTTTCTTT.

This chain uses TRBV11-1 with TRBJ2-1, with 7 bases matching TRBD2. Per the germline V gene, CDR1 is SGHAT and CDR2 is FQDESV (reference sequence). V gave up 5 bases and J gave up 8 bases; unmatched junction bases: 12. The CDR3 is made up of 15 amino acids. CDR3 DNA: TGTGCCAGCAGCGGACGGACTAGTTTGAGCCATGAGCAGTTCTTC. Translating it yields CASSGRTSLSHEQFF.

The chain employs TRBV29-1 and TRBJ1-4; D is unresolved. Trimming stripped 3 bases from V and 4 bases from J, with 15 bases between. Germline loops: CDR1 SQVTM, CDR2 ANQGSEA. The CDR3 is 15 residues long. The DNA for the CDR3 is TGCAGCGTTGACGGTGAGGGTTCGGATAATGAAAAACTGTTTTTT. As protein: CSVDGEGSDNEKLFF.

The CDR3 is CAWSVRDRNTGELFF. The CDR3 DNA reads as TGTGCCTGGAGTGTTCGGGACAGGAACACCGGGGAGCTGTTTTTT. The rearrangement joins TRBV30 to TRBJ2-2, with 7 nucleotides matching TRBD1. Germline V lookup: CDR1 GTSNPN, CDR2 SVGIG (reference sequence). This CDR3 has 15 amino acids. The J segment lost 1 base and the V segment lost 0 bases, leaving 2 bases of the junction unmatched. Variable domain in full (rest from reference TRBV30 and TRBJ2-2): SQTIHQWPATLVQPVGSPLSLECTVEGTSNPNLYWYRQAAGRGLQLLFYSVGIGQISSEVPQNLSASRPQDRQFILSSKKLLLSDSGFYLCAWSVRDRNTGELFFGEGSRLTVL.

The V gene is TRBV19, the J gene TRBJ1-5, with D possibly TRBD1 on 6 matching bases. Germline lookup yields CDR1 LNHDA and CDR2 SQIVND (reference sequence). This CDR3 region has 15 residues. V lost 3 bases and J 2 bases, leaving 11 bases between the germline ends. CDR3 protein: CASSIGRGGNQPQHF. The CDR3 DNA is TGTGCCAGTAGTATCGGCAGGGGTGGCAATCAGCCCCAGCATTTT.